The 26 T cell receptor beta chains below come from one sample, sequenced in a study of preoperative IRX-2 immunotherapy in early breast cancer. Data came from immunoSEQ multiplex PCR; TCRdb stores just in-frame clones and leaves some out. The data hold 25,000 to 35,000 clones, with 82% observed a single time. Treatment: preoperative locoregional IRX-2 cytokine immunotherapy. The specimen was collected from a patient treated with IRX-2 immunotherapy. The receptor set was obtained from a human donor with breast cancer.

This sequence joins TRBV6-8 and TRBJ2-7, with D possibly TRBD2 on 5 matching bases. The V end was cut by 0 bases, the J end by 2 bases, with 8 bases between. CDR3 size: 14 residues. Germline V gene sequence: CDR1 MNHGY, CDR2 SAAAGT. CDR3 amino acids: CASSYSERPYEQYF. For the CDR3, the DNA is TGTGCCAGCAGTTACTCGGAGCGGCCCTACGAGCAGTACTTC.

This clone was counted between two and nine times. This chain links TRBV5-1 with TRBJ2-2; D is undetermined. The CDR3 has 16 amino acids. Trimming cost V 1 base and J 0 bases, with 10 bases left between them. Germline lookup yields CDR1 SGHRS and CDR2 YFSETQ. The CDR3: CASSLLAASNTGELFF. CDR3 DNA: TGCGCCAGCAGCTTGTTGGCAGCGTCGAACACCGGGGAGCTGTTTTTT.

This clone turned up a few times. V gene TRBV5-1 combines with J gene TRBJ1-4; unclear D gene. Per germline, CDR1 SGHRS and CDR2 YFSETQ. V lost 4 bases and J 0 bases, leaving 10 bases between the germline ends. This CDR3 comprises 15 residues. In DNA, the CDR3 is TGCGCCAGCAGCCCCCGCGGGGCAACTAATGAAAAACTGTTTTTT. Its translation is CASSPRGATNEKLFF.

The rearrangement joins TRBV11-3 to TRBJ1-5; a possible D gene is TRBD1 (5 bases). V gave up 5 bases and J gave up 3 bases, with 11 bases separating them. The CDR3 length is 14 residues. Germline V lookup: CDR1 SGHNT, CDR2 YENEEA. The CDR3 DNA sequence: TGTGCCAGCAGCCCATGGGGGGACAATCAGCCCCAGCATTTT. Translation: CASSPWGDNQPQHF.

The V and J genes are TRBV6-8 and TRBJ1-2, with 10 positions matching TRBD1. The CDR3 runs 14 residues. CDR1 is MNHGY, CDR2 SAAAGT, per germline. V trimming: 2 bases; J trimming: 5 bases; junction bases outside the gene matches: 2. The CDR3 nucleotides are TGTGCCAGCAGTTACCCGGGACAGGGGTATGGCTACACCTTC. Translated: CASSYPGQGYGYTF.

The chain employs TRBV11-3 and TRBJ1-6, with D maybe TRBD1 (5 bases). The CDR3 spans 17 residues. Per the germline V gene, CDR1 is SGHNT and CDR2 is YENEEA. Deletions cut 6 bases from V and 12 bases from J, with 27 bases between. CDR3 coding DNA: TGTGCCAGCAGTCCTAATGAGGGGCAAGGGCCCGGGGTACCCCTCCACTTT. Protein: CASSPNEGQGPGVPLHF.

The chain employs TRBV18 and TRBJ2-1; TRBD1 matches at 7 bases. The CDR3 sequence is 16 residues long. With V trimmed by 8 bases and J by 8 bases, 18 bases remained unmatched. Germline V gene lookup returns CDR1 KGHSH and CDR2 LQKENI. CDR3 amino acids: CASRRTGTAFRDEQFF. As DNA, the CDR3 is TGTGCCAGCCGACGAACCGGGACAGCCTTCAGGGATGAGCAGTTCTTC.

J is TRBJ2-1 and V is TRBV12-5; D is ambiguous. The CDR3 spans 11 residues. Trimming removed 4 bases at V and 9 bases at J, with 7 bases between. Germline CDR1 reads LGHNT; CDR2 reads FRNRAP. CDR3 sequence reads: CASGYYGEQFF. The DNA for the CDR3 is TGTGCTAGTGGTTATTACGGTGAGCAGTTCTTC.

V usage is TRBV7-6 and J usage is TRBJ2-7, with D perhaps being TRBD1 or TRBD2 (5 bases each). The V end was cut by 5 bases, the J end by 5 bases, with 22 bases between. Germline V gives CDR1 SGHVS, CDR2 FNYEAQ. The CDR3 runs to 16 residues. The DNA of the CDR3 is TGTGCCAGCAGCCTGACGGCGGGCAGGGCAAGAGACGAGCAGTACTTC. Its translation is CASSLTAGRARDEQYF.

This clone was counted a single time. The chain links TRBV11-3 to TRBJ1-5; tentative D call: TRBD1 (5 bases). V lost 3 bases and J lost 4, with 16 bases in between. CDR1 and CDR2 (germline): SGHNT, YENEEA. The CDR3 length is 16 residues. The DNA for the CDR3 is TGTGCCAGCAGCTTTCAGGGTTTGGGCGGTAATCAGCCCCAGCATTTT. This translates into CASSFQGLGGNQPQHF.

DNA for the CDR3: TGTGCCAGCAGCCGGGTTGGGGAGACCCAGTACTTC. This codes for CASSRVGETQYF. This chain joins TRBV6-8 and TRBJ2-5; unclear D gene. The V gene's germline CDR1 is MNHGY and CDR2 SAAAGT. This CDR3 is 12 amino acids long. V was pared by 6 bases and J by 5 bases, with 10 bases between.

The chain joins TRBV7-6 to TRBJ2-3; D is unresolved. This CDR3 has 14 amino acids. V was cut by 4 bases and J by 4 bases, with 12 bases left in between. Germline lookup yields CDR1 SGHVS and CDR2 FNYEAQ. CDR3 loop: CASSSDLYADTQYF. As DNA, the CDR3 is TGTGCCAGCAGCTCGGATCTCTACGCAGATACGCAGTATTTT.

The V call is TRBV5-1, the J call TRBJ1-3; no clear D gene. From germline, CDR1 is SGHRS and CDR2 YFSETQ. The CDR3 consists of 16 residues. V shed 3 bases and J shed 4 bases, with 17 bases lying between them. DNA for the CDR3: TGCGCCAGCAGCTATGGTTGGTCTGGGAGCGGAAACACCATATATTTT. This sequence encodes CASSYGWSGSGNTIYF.

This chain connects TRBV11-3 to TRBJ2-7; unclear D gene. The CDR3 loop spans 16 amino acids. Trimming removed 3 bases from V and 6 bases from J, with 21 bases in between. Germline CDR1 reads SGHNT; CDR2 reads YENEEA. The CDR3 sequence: CASSLVRRLLSGEQYF. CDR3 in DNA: TGTGCCAGCAGCTTGGTACGGCGGTTACTGTCAGGCGAGCAGTACTTC.

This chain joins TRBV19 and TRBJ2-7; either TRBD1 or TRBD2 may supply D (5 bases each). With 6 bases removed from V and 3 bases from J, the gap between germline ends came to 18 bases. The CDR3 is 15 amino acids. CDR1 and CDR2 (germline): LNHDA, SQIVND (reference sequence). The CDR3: CASSRGAAYGYEQYF. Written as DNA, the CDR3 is TGTGCCAGTAGCCGAGGGGCCGCTTACGGCTACGAGCAGTACTTC.

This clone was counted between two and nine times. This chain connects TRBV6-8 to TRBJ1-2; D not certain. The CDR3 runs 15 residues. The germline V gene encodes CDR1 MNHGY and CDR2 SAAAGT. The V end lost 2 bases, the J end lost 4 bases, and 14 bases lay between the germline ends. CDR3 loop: CASSYSLGSIYGYTF. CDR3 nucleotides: TGTGCCAGCAGTTACAGCCTCGGAAGCATCTATGGCTACACCTTC.

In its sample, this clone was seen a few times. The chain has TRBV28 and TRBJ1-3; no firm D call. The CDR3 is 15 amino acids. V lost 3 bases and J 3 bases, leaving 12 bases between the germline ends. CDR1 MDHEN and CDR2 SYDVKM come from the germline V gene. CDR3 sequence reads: CASSLPRYFGNTIYF. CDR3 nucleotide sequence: TGTGCCAGCAGTTTGCCCCGGTACTTTGGAAACACCATATATTTT.

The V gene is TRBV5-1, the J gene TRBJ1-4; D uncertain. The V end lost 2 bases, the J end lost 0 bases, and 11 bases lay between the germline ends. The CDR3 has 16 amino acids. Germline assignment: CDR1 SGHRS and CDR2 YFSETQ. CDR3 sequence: CASSFRPGPTNEKLFF. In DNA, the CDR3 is TGCGCCAGCAGCTTCAGGCCCGGACCAACTAATGAAAAACTGTTTTTT.

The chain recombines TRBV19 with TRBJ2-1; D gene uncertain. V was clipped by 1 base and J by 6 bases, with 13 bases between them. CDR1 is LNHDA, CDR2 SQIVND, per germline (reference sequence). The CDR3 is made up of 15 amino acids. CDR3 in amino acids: CASSIGPRRFNEQFF. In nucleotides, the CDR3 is TGTGCCAGTAGTATAGGGCCCCGTAGGTTCAATGAGCAGTTCTTC.

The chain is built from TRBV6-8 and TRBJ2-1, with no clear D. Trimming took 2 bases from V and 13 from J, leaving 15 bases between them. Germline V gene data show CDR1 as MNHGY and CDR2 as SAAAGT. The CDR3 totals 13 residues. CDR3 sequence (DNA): TGTGCCAGCAGTTACCTTGTTTTAGGGATACAGTTCTTC. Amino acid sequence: CASSYLVLGIQFF.

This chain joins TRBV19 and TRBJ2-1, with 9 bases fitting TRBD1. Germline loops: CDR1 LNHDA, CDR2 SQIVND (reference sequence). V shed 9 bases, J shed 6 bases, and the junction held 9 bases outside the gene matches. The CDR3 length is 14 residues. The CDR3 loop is CASLRDRESNEQFF. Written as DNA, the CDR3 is TGTGCCAGCCTCCGGGACAGGGAGTCCAATGAGCAGTTCTTC.

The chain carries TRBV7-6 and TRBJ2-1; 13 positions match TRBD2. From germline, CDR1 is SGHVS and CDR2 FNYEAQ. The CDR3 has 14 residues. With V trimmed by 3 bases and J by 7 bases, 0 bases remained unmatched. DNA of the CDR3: TGTGCCAGCAGCTTGGGACTAGCGGGGAATGAGCAGTTCTTC. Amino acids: CASSLGLAGNEQFF. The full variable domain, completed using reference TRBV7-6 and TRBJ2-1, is GAGVSQSPRYKVTKRGQDVALRCDPISGHVSLYWYRQALGQGPEFLTYFNYEAQQDKSGLPNDRFSAERPEGSISTLTIQRTEQRDSAMYRCASSLGLAGNEQFFGPGTRLTVL.

The CDR3 spells CASSPAAIGAGVDEQYF. The CDR3 bases are TGCGCCAGCAGCCCGGCGGCCATTGGAGCGGGGGTCGACGAGCAGTACTTC. The chain employs TRBV5-1 and TRBJ2-7; TRBD2 aligns across 8 bases. Germline V gene lookup returns CDR1 SGHRS and CDR2 YFSETQ. Trimming took 4 bases from V and 5 from J; bases not matched to a gene: 17. This CDR3 region has 17 residues. Drawing the rest from reference TRBV5-1 and TRBJ2-7, the complete variable domain is KAGVTQTPRYLIKTRGQQVTLSCSPISGHRSVSWYQQTPGQGLQFLFEYFSETQRNKGNFPGRFSGRQFSNSRSEMNVSTLELGDSALYLCASSPAAIGAGVDEQYFGPGTRLTVT.

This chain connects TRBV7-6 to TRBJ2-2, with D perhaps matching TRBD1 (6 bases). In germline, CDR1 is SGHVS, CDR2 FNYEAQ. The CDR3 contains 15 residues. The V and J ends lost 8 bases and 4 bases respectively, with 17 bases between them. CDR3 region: CASGVGAGVTGELFF. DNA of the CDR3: TGTGCCAGCGGGGTGGGGGCCGGGGTCACCGGGGAGCTGTTTTTT.

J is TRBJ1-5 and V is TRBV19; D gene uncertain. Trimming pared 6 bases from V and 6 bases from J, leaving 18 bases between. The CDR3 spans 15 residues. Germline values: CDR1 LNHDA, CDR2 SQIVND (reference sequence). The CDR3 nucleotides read TGTGCCAGTAGAGGACGGAGCTCCATGGGTCAGCCCCAGCATTTT. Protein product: CASRGRSSMGQPQHF.

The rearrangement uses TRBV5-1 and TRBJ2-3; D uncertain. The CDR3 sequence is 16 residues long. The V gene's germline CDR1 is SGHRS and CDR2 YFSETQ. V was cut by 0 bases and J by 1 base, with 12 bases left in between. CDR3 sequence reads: CASSLAPTSGTDTQYF. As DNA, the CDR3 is TGCGCCAGCAGCTTGGCCCCAACAAGCGGCACAGATACGCAGTATTTT.